This T cell receptor beta chain comes out of a study of early T cells in non-severe SARS-CoV-2 infection. Study information: Sequencing targeted bulk RNA from unsorted whole blood, leaving chains unpaired. Broader study findings: Matching results from VDJdb favored anti-spike CD8 responses, leaving private and CD4 specificities undetected.

The V and J ends lost 0 bases and 4 bases, in that order; junction bases with no gene match: 3. The CDR3 extends over 15 amino acids. Germline CDR1 is SGHKS and CDR2 is YYEKEE (reference sequence). This clonotype was counted ten times or more. Its specificity is unknown. Unique molecular identifiers tagged individual cDNA molecules. TCRdb reanalysed the 5' RACE reads using MiXCR and keeps one entry per CDR3 protein. In the table there are about 29,000 distinct CDR3 sequences, roughly 4.3% of which are singletons. The sequenced sample was whole blood. The chain uses TRBV5-5 and TRBJ2-1; 8 bases align to TRBD2. This clonotype originated in an adult who was a healthcare worker with PCR-confirmed SARS-CoV-2 infection or an uninfected control (not recorded which). The CDR3 reads CASSLELADYNEQFF. The CDR3 DNA sequence: TGTGCCAGCAGCTTGGAACTAGCGGATTACAATGAGCAGTTCTTC.